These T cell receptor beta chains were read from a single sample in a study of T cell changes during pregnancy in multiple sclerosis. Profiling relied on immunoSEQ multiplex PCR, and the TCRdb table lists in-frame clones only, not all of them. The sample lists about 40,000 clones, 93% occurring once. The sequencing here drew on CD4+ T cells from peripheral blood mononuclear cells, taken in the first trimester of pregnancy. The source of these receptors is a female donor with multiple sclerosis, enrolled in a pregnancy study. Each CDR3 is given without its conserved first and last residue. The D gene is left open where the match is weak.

CDR3 protein: AISESRGNYNEQF
V gene: TRBV10-3
J gene: TRBJ2-1
D gene: NA
CDR3 length: 13

CDR3 protein: ASSPFRGPDTQY
V gene: TRBV7-8
J gene: TRBJ2-3
D gene: NA
CDR3 length: 12

CDR3 protein: ASSLALGMYWGRGGSNQPQH
V gene: TRBV7-8
J gene: TRBJ1-5
D gene: NA
CDR3 length: 20

CDR3 protein: ASSWGLSYNEQF
V gene: TRBV7-3
J gene: TRBJ2-1
D gene: NA
CDR3 length: 12

CDR3 protein: ASRDQGGNTEAF
V gene: TRBV6-1
J gene: TRBJ1-1
D gene: NA
CDR3 length: 12

CDR3 protein: SVGTSYEQY
V gene: TRBV29-1
J gene: TRBJ2-7
D gene: NA
CDR3 length: 9

CDR3 protein: ASSLIGGRIREAF
V gene: TRBV7-2
J gene: TRBJ1-1
D gene: NA
CDR3 length: 13

CDR3 protein: ASSARTSGSYSYEQY
V gene: TRBV6-1
J gene: TRBJ2-7
D gene: TRBD2
CDR3 length: 15

CDR3 protein: ASSRGTGVPSTDTQY
V gene: TRBV7-9
J gene: TRBJ2-3
D gene: TRBD1
CDR3 length: 15

CDR3 protein: ASSLGLAGGQGEQY
V gene: TRBV7-2
J gene: TRBJ2-7
D gene: TRBD2
CDR3 length: 14

CDR3 protein: ASSASNLGLGTGELF
V gene: TRBV19
J gene: TRBJ2-2
D gene: NA
CDR3 length: 15

CDR3 protein: SVVEGHEGQY
V gene: TRBV29-1
J gene: TRBJ2-7
D gene: NA
CDR3 length: 10

CDR3 protein: ASYPGVGTEAF
V gene: TRBV19
J gene: TRBJ1-1
D gene: NA
CDR3 length: 11

CDR3 protein: ASSPPTDSNYGYT
V gene: TRBV28
J gene: TRBJ1-2
D gene: NA
CDR3 length: 13

CDR3 protein: ASSRSGGGRVNTEAF
V gene: TRBV18
J gene: TRBJ1-1
D gene: NA
CDR3 length: 15

CDR3 protein: ASSEHPGTGTGARNTIY
V gene: TRBV6-1
J gene: TRBJ1-3
D gene: TRBD1
CDR3 length: 17

CDR3 protein: ASSRPGTGPYEQY
V gene: TRBV18
J gene: TRBJ2-7
D gene: TRBD1
CDR3 length: 13

CDR3 protein: ASSPFTSGGSGNTIY
V gene: TRBV18
J gene: TRBJ1-3
D gene: NA
CDR3 length: 15

CDR3 protein: ASSPGLVVSQETQY
V gene: TRBV28
J gene: TRBJ2-5
D gene: TRBD2
CDR3 length: 14

CDR3 protein: ASSQPGLAGGPTQY
V gene: TRBV4-1
J gene: TRBJ2-5
D gene: TRBD2
CDR3 length: 14

CDR3 protein: ASSPGGQTEAF
V gene: TRBV5-1
J gene: TRBJ1-1
D gene: NA
CDR3 length: 11

CDR3 protein: ASSGQAFQETQY
V gene: TRBV10-2
J gene: TRBJ2-5
D gene: NA
CDR3 length: 12

CDR3 protein: ASRGYMITSGSTDTQY
V gene: TRBV2
J gene: TRBJ2-3
D gene: TRBD2
CDR3 length: 16

CDR3 protein: SVELQETQY
V gene: TRBV29-1
J gene: TRBJ2-5
D gene: NA
CDR3 length: 9

CDR3 protein: ASSETPGQLNNEQF
V gene: TRBV10-1
J gene: TRBJ2-1
D gene: TRBD1
CDR3 length: 14

CDR3 protein: ASSPGSGLGTVNEQF
V gene: TRBV18
J gene: TRBJ2-1
D gene: NA
CDR3 length: 15

CDR3 protein: ASSPTSATDTQY
V gene: TRBV7-6
J gene: TRBJ2-3
D gene: TRBD2
CDR3 length: 12

CDR3 protein: ASSEPGQGTDTQY
V gene: TRBV10-1
J gene: TRBJ2-3
D gene: TRBD1
CDR3 length: 13